This T cell receptor (beta chain) was observed in a study of cytomegalovirus exposure and HLA in healthy donors. Study-level information: About 84% of a few hundred genotyped donors fell in the Caucasian-associated ancestry cluster.

Study conclusions and caveats: The classifier reportedly diagnosed cytomegalovirus status with high sensitivity and specificity. In a later analysis, donors in an Asian-associated ancestry cluster reportedly had fewer N-insertions in productive TCRs than the cohort mean.

J was trimmed by 6 bases and V by 1 base; bases with no gene match: 7. The germline V gene encodes CDR1 SGHRS and CDR2 YFSETQ. This CDR3 has 15 residues. Only a few counts were recorded for this clone. Its antigen is currently unknown. Primers for the PCR totalled 60 Vbeta and 13 Jbeta. Libraries were prepared by immunoSEQ multiplex PCR; TCRdb keeps only in-frame clonotypes and omits some of them. The sample has 85,000 to 110,000 clones; around 80% are singletons. The sample was PBMCs. The TCR sequence derives from a woman aged 18-29 years in good health and CMV-seropositive. The chain combines TRBV5-1 with TRBJ2-7; TRBD2 matches 10 bases. CDR3 sequence reads: CASSLTLAGVVEQYF. The CDR3 bases are TGCGCCAGCAGCTTGACCCTAGCGGGAGTCGTCGAGCAGTACTTC.